These T cell receptor beta chains were read from a single sample in a study of CD8+ T cells in alopecia areata. Assay: immunoSEQ multiplex PCR; the TCRdb copy retains only in-frame clones and omits some. Of 130,000 to 150,000 clones listed, 51% were seen once; the top ten hold over 0.75%. The sequenced sample was CD4+ T cells sorted from blood, obtained at week 0. The receptors here all came from a human donor with alopecia areata. CDR3s include the opening cysteine and the closing phenylalanine or tryptophan. D genes are given only for firm matches. Some rows mark clone size as missing; the rest say once, few, many or name a class of expanded clone.

TRBV5-1	NA	NA	TRBJ2-5	TGCGCCAGCAGCCTACAGGAGAACCAAGAGACCCAGTACTTC	CASSLQENQETQYF
TRBV30	NA	few	TRBJ1-4	TGTGCCTGGAGTAGACCGGGACGCCTCAATGAAAAACTGTTTTTT	CAWSRPGRLNEKLFF
TRBV11-2	TRBD2	NA	TRBJ2-7	TGTGCCAGCAGCTTAGATTATAGCGGGGGCTCAATTTCCTACGAGCAGTACTTC	CASSLDYSGGSISYEQYF
TRBV6-5	TRBD2	NA	TRBJ2-2	TGTGCCAGCAGGGGACTAGCAAACACCGGGGAGCTGTTTTTT	CASRGLANTGELFF
TRBV7-9	NA	many	TRBJ2-5	TGTGCCAGCAGCTTATCGGCAGGGCGGGAGACCCAGTACTTC	CASSLSAGRETQYF
TRBV5-1	NA	NA	TRBJ2-6	TGCGCCAGCAGCGGGGACGGGACCCCTGGGGCCAACGTCCTGACTTTC	CASSGDGTPGANVLTF
TRBV7-6	TRBD2	NA	TRBJ2-3	TGTGCCAGCAGCTTCCAGGCGGGGGGGGGAGATACGCAGTATTTT	CASSFQAGGGDTQYF
TRBV27	NA	NA	TRBJ2-3	TGTGCCAGCAGTTTATGGTTTCGGGCGGATACGCAGTATTTT	CASSLWFRADTQYF
TRBV27	TRBD1	NA	TRBJ2-7	TGTGCCAGCAGCCCTGACAGGGGCGGCTACGAGCAGTACTTC	CASSPDRGGYEQYF
TRBV4-2	NA	NA	TRBJ2-5	TGTGCCAGCAGCCCCAGCGGAGAAGAGACCCAGTACTTC	CASSPSGEETQYF
TRBV7-2	NA	NA	TRBJ2-5	TGTGCCAGCAGCGAGAAAGAGACCCAGTACTTC	CASSEKETQYF
TRBV15	NA	NA	TRBJ1-5	TGTGCCACCAGGGGGGCTCTTAGCAATCAGCCCCAGCATTTT	CATRGALSNQPQHF
TRBV20-1	NA	few	TRBJ1-1	TGCAGTGCTATCGAAGCCCGTGAAGCTTTCTTT	CSAIEAREAFF
TRBV27	TRBD1	NA	TRBJ1-2	TGTGCCAGCAGTGCCGGGACAGGGGCTAACTATGGCTACACCTTC	CASSAGTGANYGYTF
TRBV19	NA	NA	TRBJ2-3	TGTGCCAGTAGTCCCGGGATGGATACGCAGTATTTT	CASSPGMDTQYF
TRBV29-1	NA	few	TRBJ2-5	TGCAGCGTTGAAGGCGGGGATTGGGCCCAGTACTTC	CSVEGGDWAQYF
TRBV15	NA	few	TRBJ2-5	TGTGCCACCAGCAGCCACAAGACTAGGGGCGGCGAAGAGACCCAGTACTTC	CATSSHKTRGGEETQYF
TRBV6-1	NA	NA	TRBJ1-5	TGTGCCAGCAGTGACGGTCTCATTCAGCCCCAGCATTTT	CASSDGLIQPQHF
TRBV2	NA	NA	TRBJ1-5	TGTGCCAGCAGTGTGGGGGCTGGGCAGCCCCAGCATTTT	CASSVGAGQPQHF
TRBV7-6	NA	NA	TRBJ2-7	TGTGCCAGCAGCTTAGAGACGCTAGGCCAGGGGTCTTGCGAGCAGTACTTC	CASSLETLGQGSCEQYF
TRBV5-6	NA	NA	TRBJ2-6	TGTGCCAGCAGCTTGGACCAGCGGACCCGCTCTGGGGCCAACGTCCTGACTTTC	CASSLDQRTRSGANVLTF
TRBV2	NA	few	TRBJ2-6	TGTGCCAGCCGGAGGGATTCTGGGGCCAACGTCCTGACTTTC	CASRRDSGANVLTF
TRBV15	NA	NA	TRBJ2-4	TGTGCCACCAGCATACACCTAGCCAAAAACATTCAGTACTTC	CATSIHLAKNIQYF
TRBV7-2	TRBD1	few	TRBJ1-2	TGTGCCAGCAGCTTAGAAGGGACAGGGAACTATGGCTACACCTTC	CASSLEGTGNYGYTF
TRBV6-6	TRBD1	once	TRBJ2-1	TGTGCCAGCAGCTCGGGACAGGGGCCTTACAATGAGCAGTTCTTC	CASSSGQGPYNEQFF
TRBV29-1	NA	few	TRBJ2-5	TGCAGCGTTGAATTAGGGGAGACCCAGTACTTC	CSVELGETQYF
TRBV28	NA	NA	TRBJ1-6	TGTGCCAGCAATTCGGCGGGTTTCAATTCACCCCTCCACTTT	CASNSAGFNSPLHF
TRBV29-1	TRBD2	NA	TRBJ2-7	TGCAGCGTTGGACGGGGACTAAACAGTCCCTTCGAGCAGTACTTC	CSVGRGLNSPFEQYF
TRBV30	NA	NA	TRBJ2-7	TGTGCCTGGAGCACCTTACAGGCCGAGTACTTC	CAWSTLQAEYF
TRBV29-1	NA	NA	TRBJ2-5	TGCAGCGTTGCTGGACGCGGCAGGGGACAAGAGACCCAGTACTTC	CSVAGRGRGQETQYF
TRBV30	NA	NA	TRBJ1-2	TGTGCCTGGGAGGAGCAGGGGACCCTCTATGGCTACACCTTC	CAWEEQGTLYGYTF
TRBV9	NA	NA	TRBJ2-5	TGTGCCAGCAGCGTATTCCACGGGGGCGAGACCCAGTACTTC	CASSVFHGGETQYF
TRBV29-1	NA	once	TRBJ2-7	TGCAGCGTTCTTGAGTACGAGCAGTACTTC	CSVLEYEQYF
TRBV30	NA	NA	TRBJ2-6	TGTGCCTGGAACTCCCAGGGTCTCCTGACTTTC	CAWNSQGLLTF
TRBV7-2	TRBD1	NA	TRBJ2-5	TGTGCCAGCAGCTTGGGGAGACAGGGGCGAGAGACCCAGTACTTC	CASSLGRQGRETQYF
TRBV30	NA	NA	TRBJ1-2	TGTGCCTGGAGCGCCTGGATACCCGATGGCTACACCTTC	CAWSAWIPDGYTF
TRBV2	NA	NA	TRBJ2-5	TGTGCCAGCAGTGTCAAACAAGAGACCCAGTACTTC	CASSVKQETQYF
TRBV5-6	NA	NA	TRBJ2-7	TGTGCCAGCACCGAGGGGTACGAGCAGTACTTC	CASTEGYEQYF
TRBV5-4	TRBD2	few	TRBJ2-5	TGTGCCAGCAGCTTGGGCGTACTAGCGGGAGCGAGAAAGACCCAGTACTTC	CASSLGVLAGARKTQYF
TRBV7-8	TRBD1	NA	TRBJ2-7	TGTGCCAGCAGCTGGACTGGGGACAGGTCCTACGAGCAGTACTTC	CASSWTGDRSYEQYF
TRBV4-2	NA	NA	TRBJ2-4	TGTGCCAGCAGCCAAGGACTAGTTGACATTCAGTACTTC	CASSQGLVDIQYF
TRBV15	NA	few	TRBJ2-2	TGTGCCACCAGCACCCCGACGGCGAACACCGGGGAGCTGTTTTTT	CATSTPTANTGELFF
TRBV9	TRBD1	NA	TRBJ1-2	TGTGCCAGCAGAGGGACAGGGCCTAACTATGGCTACACCTTC	CASRGTGPNYGYTF
TRBV4-1	NA	once	TRBJ2-6	TGCGCCAGCAGCACCCCAGGTCGGGGTTATGGGGCCAACGTCCTGACTTTC	CASSTPGRGYGANVLTF
TRBV4-1	TRBD1	NA	TRBJ2-7	TGCGCCAGCAGCCAATCAGGGGGCCCTGGGGAGGAGCAGTACTTC	CASSQSGGPGEEQYF
TRBV6-1	NA	NA	TRBJ1-2	TGTGCCAGCAGTGATCTAGCCTGGGGAAACTATGGCTACACCTTC	CASSDLAWGNYGYTF
TRBV7-2	NA	NA	TRBJ2-2	TGTGCCAGCAGCCTACTTACAGGGATCCCCGGGGAGCTGTTTTTT	CASSLLTGIPGELFF
TRBV9	NA	NA	TRBJ1-3	TGTGCCAGCAGCGTAGGAAACCCTGGAAACACCATATATTTT	CASSVGNPGNTIYF
TRBV15	NA	NA	TRBJ2-7	TGTGCCACCAGCAGGGGTGCGAACCCATACGAGCAGTACTTC	CATSRGANPYEQYF
TRBV5-1	NA	NA	TRBJ2-6	TGCGCCAGCAGTTCTAGATTTTCTGGGGCCAACGTCCTGACTTTC	CASSSRFSGANVLTF
TRBV7-2	TRBD1	NA	TRBJ1-5	TGTGCCAGCAGCTCGGGACAGGGGGCGCGAAATCAGCCCCAGCATTTT	CASSSGQGARNQPQHF
TRBV6-5	NA	NA	TRBJ2-2	TGTGCCAGCAGTTACCTAAGGGAAACCGGGGAGCTGTTTTTT	CASSYLRETGELFF
TRBV30	NA	NA	TRBJ2-2	TGTGCCTGGAGCATCATGAACACCGGGGAGCTGTTTTTT	CAWSIMNTGELFF
TRBV5-1	NA	NA	TRBJ2-2	TGCGCCAGCTACAGGGATTTCGGGGAGCTGTTTTTT	CASYRDFGELFF
TRBV6-5	NA	once	TRBJ2-7	TGTGCCAGCAGCCGATTGCCAACCTACGAGCAGTACTTC	CASSRLPTYEQYF
TRBV6-5	NA	NA	TRBJ2-4	TGTGCCAGCAGTTACCGTGGTGTTGCGTACTTC	CASSYRGVAYF
TRBV7-2	TRBD2	few	TRBJ2-3	TGTGCCAGCAGCTTAGGACTAGCAACCACAGATACGCAGTATTTT	CASSLGLATTDTQYF
TRBV6-5	NA	NA	TRBJ1-5	TGTGCCGCTGCAGCAGGGACCTATCAGCCCCAGCATTTT	CAAAAGTYQPQHF
TRBV4-1	NA	NA	TRBJ2-2	TGCGCCAGCAGCCAAGATTTGAGACACACCGGGGAGCTGTTTTTT	CASSQDLRHTGELFF
TRBV29-1	TRBD2	NA	TRBJ2-7	TGCAGCGTGACCCCCGGGACTAGCTCCTACGAGCAGTACTTC	CSVTPGTSSYEQYF